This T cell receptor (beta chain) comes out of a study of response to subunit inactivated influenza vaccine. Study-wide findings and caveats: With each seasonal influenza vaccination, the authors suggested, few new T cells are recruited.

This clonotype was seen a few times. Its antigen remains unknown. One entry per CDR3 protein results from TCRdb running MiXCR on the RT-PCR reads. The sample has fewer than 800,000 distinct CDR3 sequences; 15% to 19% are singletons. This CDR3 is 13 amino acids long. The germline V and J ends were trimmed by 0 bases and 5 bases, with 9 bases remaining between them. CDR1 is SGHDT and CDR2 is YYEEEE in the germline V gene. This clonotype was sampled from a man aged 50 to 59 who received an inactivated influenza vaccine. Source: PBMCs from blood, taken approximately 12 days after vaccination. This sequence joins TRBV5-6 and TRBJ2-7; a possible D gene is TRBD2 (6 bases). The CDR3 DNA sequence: TGTGCCAGCAGCTTGGTACTAGCCCACGAGCAGTACTTC. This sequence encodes CASSLVLAHEQYF.